The rows below give T cell receptor beta chains drawn from one sample of a study of blood T cells in healthy people across ages. TCRdb fed the 5' RACE reads into MiXCR, producing one record per CDR3 protein. The sample includes about 680,000 distinct CDR3 sequences, around half seen only once; the top ten take 30% to 35%. Sequencing was performed on blood. Receptors originate from a woman aged 60-75 years in good health. The CDR3 runs from the conserved cysteine through the conserved F or W. A D gene is named only where the DNA matches it firmly. Part of the rows lack a size; the others show once, few, many or a class for expanded clones.

size: -; V: TRBV20-1; D: -; J: TRBJ2-5; DNA: TGCAGTGCTAGTCCACTCAACCGGTGGAAGACCCAGTACTTC; CDR3: CSASPLNRWKTQYF
size: -; V: TRBV29-1; D: -; J: TRBJ2-7; DNA: TGCGCCGTCGGCAGGGCAAACGAGCAGTACTTC; CDR3: CAVGRANEQYF
size: -; V: TRBV20-1; D: TRBD2; J: TRBJ2-5; DNA: TGCAGTGCTAGGGGACTAGCGGATTTTCAAGAGACCCAGTACTTC; CDR3: CSARGLADFQETQYF
size: once; V: TRBV7-2; D: -; J: TRBJ1-1; DNA: TGTGCCAGCAGCTTAAGCTTCTCGCCAGAAGGGAAGACTGAAGCTTTCTTT; CDR3: CASSLSFSPEGKTEAFF
size: -; V: TRBV29-1; D: -; J: TRBJ2-7; DNA: TGCAGCGTTGACCCTGGCCTAGCCTCGTACAATGAGCAGTACTTC; CDR3: CSVDPGLASYNEQYF
size: once; V: TRBV28; D: -; J: TRBJ1-1; DNA: TGTGCCAGCAGTCCCAGCCTCGGACGCCGAAATAGCCACACTGAAGCTTTCTTT; CDR3: CASSPSLGRRNSHTEAFF
size: -; V: TRBV5-1; D: -; J: TRBJ2-5; DNA: TGCGCCAGCAGCTTGGGACAGCAACAAGAGACCCAGTACTTC; CDR3: CASSLGQQQETQYF
size: -; V: TRBV3-1; D: -; J: TRBJ2-7; DNA: TGTGCCAGCAGCCAAGGGGTCGACATCTCCTACGAGCAGTACTTC; CDR3: CASSQGVDISYEQYF
size: -; V: TRBV7-3; D: TRBD1; J: TRBJ2-3; DNA: TGTGCCAGCAGCTTCGGGACAGGCCGCACAGATACGCAGTATTTT; CDR3: CASSFGTGRTDTQYF
size: few; V: TRBV2; D: TRBD2; J: TRBJ2-5; DNA: TGTGCCAGCAGTCGGACTAGCGGAAGCGTAAAAGAGACCCAGTACTTC; CDR3: CASSRTSGSVKETQYF
size: once; V: TRBV29-1; D: -; J: TRBJ2-7; DNA: TGCAGCGTTGGTAAGGACTACGAGCAGTACTTC; CDR3: CSVGKDYEQYF
size: many; V: TRBV7-3; D: -; J: TRBJ2-1; DNA: TGTGCCAGCAGCATAGGGGTCTCCACATACAATGAGCAGTTCTTC; CDR3: CASSIGVSTYNEQFF
size: many; V: TRBV20-1; D: -; J: TRBJ2-3; DNA: TGCAGTGCCCTTTACCTTGAGACCGATACGCAGTATTTT; CDR3: CSALYLETDTQYF
size: -; V: TRBV29-1; D: -; J: TRBJ2-3; DNA: TGCAGCGTCCATACCGCAGGGGATACGCAGTATTTT; CDR3: CSVHTAGDTQYF
size: -; V: TRBV28; D: TRBD2; J: TRBJ2-7; DNA: TGTGCCAGCAGTAACCCGGGACTAGGGTCCTACGAGCAGTACTTC; CDR3: CASSNPGLGSYEQYF
size: -; V: TRBV20-1; D: -; J: TRBJ1-1; DNA: TGCAGTGCTAGTGGGCGGGCAGTCACTGAAGCTTTCTTT; CDR3: CSASGRAVTEAFF
size: -; V: TRBV11-2; D: -; J: TRBJ2-5; DNA: TGTGCCAGCAGCGGGGGGTTTGGGGAGACCCAGTACTTC; CDR3: CASSGGFGETQYF
size: -; V: TRBV11-2; D: -; J: TRBJ2-3; DNA: TGTGCCAGCAGCCACCCTAGCACAGATACGCAGTATTTT; CDR3: CASSHPSTDTQYF
size: few; V: TRBV29-1; D: TRBD1; J: TRBJ2-1; DNA: TGCAGCATTAGGGGGGCGAGGGGACAGGGTAACGATGAGCAGTTCTTC; CDR3: CSIRGARGQGNDEQFF
size: few; V: TRBV21-1; D: -; J: TRBJ2-7; DNA: TGTGCCAGCAGCGCACCGGGACTATTGATCCACGAGCAGTACTTC; CDR3: CASSAPGLLIHEQYF
size: -; V: TRBV4-2; D: TRBD1; J: TRBJ1-2; DNA: TGTGCCAGCAGCCAATCCCTCTCAGGGGGATATGGCTACACCTTC; CDR3: CASSQSLSGGYGYTF
size: -; V: TRBV4-2; D: -; J: TRBJ2-2; DNA: TGTGCCAGCAGCCCCGGACGGAATTCGGGGGCCGGGGAGCTGTTTTTT; CDR3: CASSPGRNSGAGELFF
size: -; V: TRBV4-3; D: TRBD1; J: TRBJ2-7; DNA: TGCGCCAGCAGCCGCGAGACAGGGGCCGAATGGGAGCAGTACTTC; CDR3: CASSRETGAEWEQYF
size: -; V: TRBV29-1; D: TRBD1; J: TRBJ1-2; DNA: TGCAGCGTTGATTTGGGACAGGGGGACTATGGCTACACCTTC; CDR3: CSVDLGQGDYGYTF
size: many; V: TRBV20-1; D: -; J: TRBJ1-1; DNA: TGCAGTGCTAGAGGTCGGGGGGGAGGGATCCCTGAAGCTTTCTTT; CDR3: CSARGRGGGIPEAFF
size: -; V: TRBV30; D: TRBD1; J: TRBJ1-2; DNA: TGTGCCTGGAGCCCACAGGGGGCGCGGAACTATGGCTACACCTTC; CDR3: CAWSPQGARNYGYTF
size: -; V: TRBV11-1; D: TRBD1; J: TRBJ2-5; DNA: TGTGTCAGCAGCCCCGGGACAGCCCAAGAGACCCAGTACTTC; CDR3: CVSSPGTAQETQYF
size: -; V: TRBV2; D: TRBD1; J: TRBJ2-7; DNA: TGTGCCAGCAGCTACACCAGACAGGGGCCGAGCTCCTACAATGAGCAGTACTTC; CDR3: CASSYTRQGPSSYNEQYF
size: -; V: TRBV21-1; D: -; J: TRBJ1-5; DNA: TGTGCCAGCAGCCGCCGAGGACGGACCAATCAGCCCCAGCATTTT; CDR3: CASSRRGRTNQPQHF
size: -; V: TRBV4-2; D: -; J: TRBJ1-1; DNA: TGTGCCAGCAGCCAAGGTCGCACTGAAGCTTTCTTT; CDR3: CASSQGRTEAFF
size: -; V: TRBV12-3/TRBV12-4; D: TRBD1; J: TRBJ1-6; DNA: TGTGCCAGCAAACCGGGACAGGGGGCCTATTCACCCCTCCACTTT; CDR3: CASKPGQGAYSPLHF
size: many; V: TRBV7-3; D: -; J: TRBJ2-7; DNA: TGTGCCAGCAGTTTAAATCGTGGGTACGAGCAGTACTTC; CDR3: CASSLNRGYEQYF
size: few; V: TRBV5-1; D: -; J: TRBJ2-2; DNA: TGCGCCAGCAGCGGATATACCAGAGCCCTGAACACCGGGGAGCTGTTTTTT; CDR3: CASSGYTRALNTGELFF
size: -; V: TRBV3-1; D: -; J: TRBJ1-1; DNA: TGTGCCAGCAGCCAGAGGGAGGGTCGGACTGAAGCTTTCTTT; CDR3: CASSQREGRTEAFF
size: -; V: TRBV7-9; D: -; J: TRBJ1-4; DNA: TGTGCCAGCAGCTCCCGATACGGCGAAGAAAAACTGTTTTTT; CDR3: CASSSRYGEEKLFF
size: -; V: TRBV10-3; D: TRBD2; J: TRBJ2-5; DNA: TGTGCCATCAGCCGCGGGACTAGCGGGAGCAATGAGCAGTACTTC; CDR3: CAISRGTSGSNEQYF